These T cell receptor beta chains were read from a single sample in a study of T cell repertoires in cytomegalovirus infection. Their antigens remain unidentified. TCRdb recomputed calls from the reads with MiXCR, one row per CDR3 protein. The repertoire holds around 710,000 distinct CDR3 sequences, about 27% seen once, with around 13% in the top ten. Here the sequenced sample was cultured CD8+ T cells from PBMCs, taken from culture after CMV antigen stimulation. The receptors here all came from a human donor in good health (CMV status not recorded). Some clones in this sample may be carry-over from other donors' samples. CDR3s leave out the opening cysteine and the closing phenylalanine or tryptophan. Clone size is given for some rows only: seen once, a few or many times, or a class if the clone is expanded.

>TRBV10-3|TRBJ2-1|-
AISESTGTANEQF
>TRBV7-9|TRBJ2-5|once
AWWAQETQY
>TRBV7-9|TRBJ2-2|-
ASSPRVPLNTGELF
>TRBV14|TRBJ2-1|many
ASSQRGAYNEQF
>TRBV20-1|TRBJ1-1|few
SATVRNTEAF
>TRBV27|TRBJ1-5|-
ATSPLGTGVYSNQPQH
>TRBV19|TRBJ1-5|-
ASSIVGAGQPQH
>TRBV7-9|TRBJ2-3|-
ASSLTRRPTDTQY
>TRBV6-2/TRBV6-3|TRBJ1-1|few
ASIEYRGRMNTEAF
>TRBV5-4|TRBJ2-2|few
ASSLASGVNTGELF
>TRBV11-2|TRBJ2-2|many
ASSPWTGSTGELF
>TRBV7-2|TRBJ2-4|many
ASSPGQGRNIQY
>TRBV27|TRBJ1-1|-
ATTGPGTEAF
>TRBV7-6|TRBJ1-2|many
ASSTAVAQGAWDGYT
>TRBV6-1|TRBJ1-1|once
ASSYKEVGTEAF
>TRBV5-3|TRBJ1-2|-
ASSWGPTDNYGYT
>TRBV20-1|TRBJ2-5|-
SAHGGLNQETQY
>TRBV7-9|TRBJ1-4|-
ASSYGTGGEKLF
>TRBV27|TRBJ2-3|-
ASSRQTGGRDTQY
>TRBV7-9|TRBJ2-6|few
ASSPGRQSGANVLT
>TRBV2|TRBJ2-3|-
AGNRGDTQY
>TRBV6-5|TRBJ2-1|-
ASSPRAGGDEQF
>TRBV4-1|TRBJ2-1|-
ASSQAVGQSYNEQF